A single T cell receptor (beta chain) is shown here with its context. Its antigen is as yet unknown. The record originates from a study of radiotherapy plus CTLA-4 blockade in lung cancer. Regarding the study as a whole: Alongside interferon-beta, early blood T cell clone dynamics were reportedly the best predictor of response. Peripheral blood showed expansion of tumor-derived TCR clones after radiotherapy and ipilimumab.

The study treated chemo-refractory metastatic non-small-cell lung cancer patients with focal radiation plus ipilimumab CTLA-4 blockade. Generated by immunoSEQ multiplex PCR, the TCRdb table keeps only in-frame clones and is missing some. Here the sample spans tens of thousands of clones, 77% being singletons. The specimen comprised peripheral blood, sampled from a patient treated with radiotherapy plus ipilimumab. The TCR was taken from a human donor with non-small cell lung cancer that progressed on radiotherapy plus ipilimumab.

The CDR3 loop is CASSPSIQGSSYEQYF. The CDR3 nucleotides are TGTGCCAGCAGCCCCAGTATCCAGGGAAGCTCCTACGAGCAGTACTTC. The rearrangement links TRBV5-4 to TRBJ2-7; D may be TRBD1 (5 bases). The CDR3 extends over 16 amino acids. V lost 4 bases and J 0 bases, leaving 17 bases between the germline ends. Germline V gene sequence: CDR1 SGHNT, CDR2 YYREEE (reference sequence).